This T cell receptor (beta chain) is from a study of patients and donors after allogeneic stem cell transplantation. This clonotype was seen repeatedly, ten times or more. The V end lost 1 base, the J end lost 7 bases, and 11 bases lay between the germline ends. The CDR3 contains 15 residues. TCRdb reprocessed the RT-PCR reads via MiXCR and lists one record per CDR3 protein. The sample holds approximately 430,000 distinct CDR3 sequences, 16% seen once. The source of this sequence is a human donor who was either an allogeneic HSCT recipient or a stem cell or donor lymphocyte infusion donor (not recorded which). It is not recorded whose cells these are; they may come from a transplant donor. The sequencing sample was made of blood, either unsorted or a sorted T cell fraction (not recorded which). This chain connects TRBV12-3 or TRBV12-4 to TRBJ1-6, with D unresolved. In nucleotides, the CDR3 is TGTGCCAGCAGTTTAGTAACAGCCGAAAATTCACCCCTCCACTTT. Translating gives CASSLVTAENSPLHF.